The clone carrying this TCR beta chain appeared a few times. This specimen belongs to a study of T cells after yellow fever vaccination. TCRdb used MiXCR to reprocess the 5' RACE reads, holding one entry per CDR3 protein. The sample lists about 300,000 distinct CDR3 sequences; 7.5% to 9.5% were seen once. Trimming cost V 0 bases and J 10 bases, with 12 bases left between them. The CDR3 totals 13 residues. Looked up from germline, CDR1 is SGHAT and CDR2 is FQNNGV. The sequencing used CD4+ T cells sorted from PBMCs, collected 5 days after the yellow fever booster vaccination. This clonotype was obtained from a man aged 18 to 30 who received the YFV17D yellow fever vaccine. The J gene is TRBJ1-1, the V gene TRBV11-2; the D gene is possibly TRBD1 (5 bases). This CDR3 is CASSLDLGVRAFF. The CDR3 nucleotides are TGTGCCAGCAGCTTAGATTTAGGGGTGCGAGCTTTCTTT.